The 2 T cell receptor beta chains listed next were all sequenced from one sample in a study of OX40 agonist ivuxolimab in advanced cancers. Here immunoSEQ multiplex PCR was the method, and the copy in TCRdb shows in-frame clones only, minus some. The sample records roughly 41,000 clones, 90% to 95% being singletons. Sequencing was performed on CD4+ or CD8+ T cells sorted from blood, taken in a trial of the OX40 agonist ivuxolimab. Source of these receptors: an adult with an advanced solid tumor such as melanoma, head and neck, liver or kidney cancer.

V usage is TRBV15 and J usage is TRBJ2-7, with D unresolved. Germline V gives CDR1 LNHNV, CDR2 YYDKDF (reference sequence). This CDR3 region has 18 residues. Trimming stripped 0 bases from V and 0 bases from J, with 18 bases between. Here the CDR3 DNA reads TGTGCCACCAGCAGAGATCCCCTGGCCTACGCCGACTCCTACGAGCAGTACTTC. Translation gives CATSRDPLAYADSYEQYF. The whole variable domain, filled in from reference TRBV15 and TRBJ2-7, reads DAMVIQNPRYQVTQFGKPVTLSCSQTLNHNVMYWYQQKSSQAPKLLFHYYDKDFNNEADTPDNFQSRRPNTSFCFLDIRSPGLGDTAMYLCATSRDPLAYADSYEQYFGPGTRLTVT.

The chain links TRBV29-1 to TRBJ2-3; no clear D gene. V lost 7 bases, J lost 6 bases, and 11 bases lay in between. Germline assignment: CDR1 SQVTM and CDR2 ANQGSEA. The CDR3 runs to 11 residues. The CDR3 spells CSGPLGDTQYF. CDR3 bases: TGCAGCGGGCCCCTCGGGGATACGCAGTATTTT.